This T cell receptor beta chain appears in the sequencing data of a study of shared clonotypes between healthy human individuals. This CDR3 spans 14 amino acids. Germline CDR1 SGDLS, CDR2 YYNGEE. Trimming took 1 base from V and 1 from J, leaving 8 bases between them. TCRdb's copy holds only in-frame clones and misses some; the assay was immunoSEQ multiplex PCR. Here the sample spans more than 400,000 clones, around 85% being singletons. The specimen was PBMCs. The sequence was collected from a woman in her 40s in good health. Some clones in this sample may be carry-over from other donors' samples. The chain is built from TRBV9 and TRBJ2-5; D remains unclear. Written as DNA, the CDR3 is TGTGCCAGCAGCGTATCTGTCGGCCAAGAGACCCAGTACTTC. It specifies CASSVSVGQETQYF.